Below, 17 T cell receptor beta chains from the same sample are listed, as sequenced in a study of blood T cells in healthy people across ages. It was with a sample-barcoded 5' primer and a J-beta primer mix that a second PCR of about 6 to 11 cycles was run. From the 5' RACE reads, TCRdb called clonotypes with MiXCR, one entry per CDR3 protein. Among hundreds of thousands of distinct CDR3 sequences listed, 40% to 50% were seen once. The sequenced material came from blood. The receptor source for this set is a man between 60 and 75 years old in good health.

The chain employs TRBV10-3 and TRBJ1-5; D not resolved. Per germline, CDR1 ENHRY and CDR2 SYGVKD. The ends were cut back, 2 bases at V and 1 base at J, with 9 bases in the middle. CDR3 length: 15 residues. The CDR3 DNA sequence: TGTGCCATCAGTGAGACGGGAGTCAGCAATCAGCCCCAGCATTTT. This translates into CAISETGVSNQPQHF.

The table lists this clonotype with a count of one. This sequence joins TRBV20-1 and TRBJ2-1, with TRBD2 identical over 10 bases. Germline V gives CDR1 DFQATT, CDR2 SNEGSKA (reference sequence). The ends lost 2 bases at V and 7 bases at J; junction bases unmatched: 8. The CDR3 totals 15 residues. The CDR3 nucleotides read TGCAGTGCTAGACCCGTAAGCGGGGGGGAGAATGAGCAGTTCTTC. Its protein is CSARPVSGGENEQFF.

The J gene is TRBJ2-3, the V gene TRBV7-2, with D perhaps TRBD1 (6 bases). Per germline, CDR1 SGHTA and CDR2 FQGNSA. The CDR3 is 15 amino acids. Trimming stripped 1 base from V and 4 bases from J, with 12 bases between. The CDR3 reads CASSLGRQAADTQYF. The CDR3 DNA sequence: TGTGCCAGCAGCTTAGGCAGACAGGCGGCAGATACGCAGTATTTT.

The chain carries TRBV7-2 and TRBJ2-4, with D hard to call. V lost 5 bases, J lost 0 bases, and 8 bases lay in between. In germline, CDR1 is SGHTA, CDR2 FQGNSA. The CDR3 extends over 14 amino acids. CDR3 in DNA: TGTGCCAGCAGCCTGACTGTAGCCAAAAACATTCAGTACTTC. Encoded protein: CASSLTVAKNIQYF. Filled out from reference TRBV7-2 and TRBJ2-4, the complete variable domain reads GAGVSQSPSNKVTEKGKDVELRCDPISGHTALYWYRQSLGQGLEFLIYFQGNSAPDKSGLPSDRFSAERTGGSVSTLTIQRTQQEDSAVYLCASSLTVAKNIQYFGAGTRLSVL.

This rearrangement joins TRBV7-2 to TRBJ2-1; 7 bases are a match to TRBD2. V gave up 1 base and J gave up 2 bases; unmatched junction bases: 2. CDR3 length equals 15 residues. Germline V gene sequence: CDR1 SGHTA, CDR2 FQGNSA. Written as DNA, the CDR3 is TGTGCCAGCAGCTTAGTGGCGGGGGCCTACAATGAGCAGTTCTTC. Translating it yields CASSLVAGAYNEQFF.

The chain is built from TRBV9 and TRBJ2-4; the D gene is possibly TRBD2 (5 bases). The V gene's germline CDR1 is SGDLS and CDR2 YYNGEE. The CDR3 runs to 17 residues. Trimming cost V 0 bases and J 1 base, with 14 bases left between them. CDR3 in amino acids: CASSVDRGFAAKNIQYF. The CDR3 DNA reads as TGTGCCAGCAGCGTAGACCGCGGGTTCGCGGCCAAAAACATTCAGTACTTC.

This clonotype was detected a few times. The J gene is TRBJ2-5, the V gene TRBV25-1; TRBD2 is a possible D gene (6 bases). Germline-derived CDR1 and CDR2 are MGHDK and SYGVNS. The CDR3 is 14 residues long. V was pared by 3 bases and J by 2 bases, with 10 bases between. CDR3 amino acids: CASSEFGTQETQYF. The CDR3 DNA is TGTGCCAGCAGTGAGTTTGGGACTCAAGAGACCCAGTACTTC.

CDR3 nucleotide sequence: TGTGCCAGCAGGAGCGGTGGATGGGAGACCCAGTACTTC. As protein: CASRSGGWETQYF. This chain links TRBV27 with TRBJ2-7, with D possibly TRBD2 on 5 matching bases. The J call may not be correct, given that the DNA end is closer to TRBJ2-5. The CDR3 has 13 residues. The V gene's germline CDR1 is MNHEY and CDR2 SMNVEV (reference sequence).

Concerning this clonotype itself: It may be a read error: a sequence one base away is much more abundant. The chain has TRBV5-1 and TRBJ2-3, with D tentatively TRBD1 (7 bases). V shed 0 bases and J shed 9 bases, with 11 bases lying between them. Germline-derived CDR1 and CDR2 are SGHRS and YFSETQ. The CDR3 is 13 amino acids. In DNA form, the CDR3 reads TGCGCCAGCAGCTTGGAACAGGGGAGGACGCAGTATTTT. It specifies CASSLEQGRTQYF.

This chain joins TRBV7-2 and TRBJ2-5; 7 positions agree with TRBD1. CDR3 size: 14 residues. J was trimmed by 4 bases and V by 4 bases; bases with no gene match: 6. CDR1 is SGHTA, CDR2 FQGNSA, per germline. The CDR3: CASSSDYRGETQYF. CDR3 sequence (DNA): TGTGCCAGCAGCTCTGATTACAGGGGAGAGACCCAGTACTTC.

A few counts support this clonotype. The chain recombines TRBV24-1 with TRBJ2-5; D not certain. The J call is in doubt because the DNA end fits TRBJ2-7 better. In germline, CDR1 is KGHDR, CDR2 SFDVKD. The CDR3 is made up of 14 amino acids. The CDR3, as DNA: TGTGCCACCAGTGTGGTAGGGCTCCGGCGCGAGCAGTACTTC. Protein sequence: CATSVVGLRREQYF.

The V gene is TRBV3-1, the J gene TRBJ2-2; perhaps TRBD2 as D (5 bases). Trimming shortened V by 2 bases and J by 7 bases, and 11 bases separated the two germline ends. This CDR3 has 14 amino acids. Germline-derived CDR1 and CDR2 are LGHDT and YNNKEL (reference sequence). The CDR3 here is CASSQRGRDGELFF. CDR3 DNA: TGTGCCAGCAGCCAACGGGGTAGGGACGGGGAGCTGTTTTTT. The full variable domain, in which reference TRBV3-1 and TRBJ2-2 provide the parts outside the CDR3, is DTAVSQTPKYLVTQMGNDKSIKCEQNLGHDTMYWYKQDSKKFLKIMFSYNNKELIINETVPNRFSPKSPDKAHLNLHINSLELGDSAVYFCASSQRGRDGELFFGEGSRLTVL.

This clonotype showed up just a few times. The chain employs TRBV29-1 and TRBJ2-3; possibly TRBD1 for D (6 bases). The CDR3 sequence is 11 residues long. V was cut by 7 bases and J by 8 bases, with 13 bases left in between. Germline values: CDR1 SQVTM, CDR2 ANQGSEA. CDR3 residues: CSGGQWGTQYF. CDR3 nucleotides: TGCAGCGGAGGACAGTGGGGTACGCAGTATTTT.

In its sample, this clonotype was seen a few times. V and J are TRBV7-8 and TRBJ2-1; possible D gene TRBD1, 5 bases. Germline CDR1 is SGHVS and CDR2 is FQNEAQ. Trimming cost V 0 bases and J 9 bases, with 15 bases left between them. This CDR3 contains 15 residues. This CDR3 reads CASSLAQKGIGEQFF. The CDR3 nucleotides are TGTGCCAGCAGCTTAGCGCAGAAGGGGATCGGTGAGCAGTTCTTC.

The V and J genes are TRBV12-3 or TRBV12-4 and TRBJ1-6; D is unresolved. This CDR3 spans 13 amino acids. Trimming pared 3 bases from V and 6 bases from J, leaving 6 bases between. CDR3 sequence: CASSFQSNSPLHF. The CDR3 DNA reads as TGTGCCAGCAGTTTCCAGTCTAATTCACCCCTCCACTTT.

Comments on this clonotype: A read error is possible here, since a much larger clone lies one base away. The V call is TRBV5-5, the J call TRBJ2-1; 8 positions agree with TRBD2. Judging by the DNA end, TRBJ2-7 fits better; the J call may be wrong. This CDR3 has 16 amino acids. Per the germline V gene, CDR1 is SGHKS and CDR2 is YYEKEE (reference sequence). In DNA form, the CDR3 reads TGTGCCAGCAGCTCTAGGACTAGCCTTGCCAACAATGAGCAGTACTTC. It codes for CASSSRTSLANNEQYF.

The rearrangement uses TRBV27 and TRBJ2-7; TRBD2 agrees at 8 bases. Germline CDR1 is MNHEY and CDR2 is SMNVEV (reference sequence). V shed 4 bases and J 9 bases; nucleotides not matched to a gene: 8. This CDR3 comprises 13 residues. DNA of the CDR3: TGTGCCAGCAGTTCCAACAGCGGGGGTGGGCAGTACTTC. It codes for CASSSNSGGGQYF.